The 3 T cell receptor beta chains below all came from one sample that was sequenced in a study of identifying expanded T cells in peripheral blood. Some clones are missing from TCRdb's copy, which holds only in-frame ones; the method was immunoSEQ multiplex PCR. This sample has roughly 92,000 clones, with 85% to 90% found just once. Sequencing was done on a sample of blood. The receptors were sampled from a person between 18 and 75 years old in good health.

CDR3 bases: TGCGCCAGCAGCCAAACCTGGGAGGGATCCCGGCAGCCCCAGCATTTT. Encoded protein: CASSQTWEGSRQPQHF. This chain links TRBV4-3 with TRBJ1-5; D is undetermined. This CDR3 contains 16 residues. The ends were cut back, 2 bases at V and 7 bases at J, with 18 bases in the middle. CDR1 and CDR2 from the germline V gene are LGHNA and YSLEER.

The CDR3 loop is CASSQPSAGGRLTFF. The CDR3 coding sequence is TGCGCCAGCAGCCAACCCTCAGCGGGGGGGAGGCTGACTTTCTTT. This rearrangement joins TRBV4-1 to TRBJ1-1; maybe TRBD1 (5 bases). CDR1 is MGHRA and CDR2 is YSYEKL in the germline V gene. The CDR3 has 15 amino acids. The V gene lost 2 bases and the J gene lost 12 bases, with 22 bases spanning the gap.

This sequence joins TRBV6-5 and TRBJ2-5; perhaps TRBD2 as D (6 bases). The germline V and J ends were trimmed by 0 bases and 5 bases, with 13 bases remaining between them. Germline assignment: CDR1 MNHEY and CDR2 SVGAGI. The CDR3 runs 15 residues. The CDR3 DNA follows: TGTGCCAGCAGTTACTCGGCGGGAAATAGGGAGACCCAGTACTTC. It translates to CASSYSAGNRETQYF.